Shown below are 30 T cell receptor beta chains from a single sample sequenced in a study of T-cell memory formation after mild COVID-19. MiXCR was run by TCRdb on the 5' RACE reads, yielding one entry per CDR3 protein. The sample has around 250,000 distinct CDR3 sequences; under 20% are singletons. Source material: PBMCs or a T cell subset sorted from them (not recorded which). These TCRs come from a man aged 18 to 29 who had mild COVID-19 (a few samples of this study predate the infection). Cell type and time point are not known.

The table lists this clonotype with a few counts. In DNA, the CDR3 is TGTGCCAGCAGCCCCGCGGACAGGGTTGGCTATGGCTACACCTTC. Its protein product is CASSPADRVGYGYTF. The genes are TRBV11-2 and TRBJ1-2, with 8 bases aligning to TRBD1. Germline V gene sequence: CDR1 SGHAT, CDR2 FQNNGV. This CDR3 has 15 residues. V dropped 5 bases and J dropped 4; count of bases not matched to a gene: 9. Using reference TRBV11-2 and TRBJ1-2 for the parts outside the CDR3, the full variable domain is EAGVAQSPRYKIIEKRQSVAFWCNPISGHATLYWYQQILGQGPKLLIQFQNNGVVDDSQLPKDRFSAERLKGVDSTLKIQPAKLEDSAVYLCASSPADRVGYGYTFGSGTRLTVV.

The J gene is TRBJ2-6, the V gene TRBV4-2; D gene unclear. This CDR3 is built from 16 residues. CDR1 LGHNA and CDR2 YNFKEQ come from the germline V gene. The germline V and J ends were trimmed by 0 bases and 0 bases, with 6 bases remaining between them. Here the CDR3 DNA reads TGTGCCAGCAGCCAAGACCGGACCTCTGGGGCCAACGTCCTGACTTTC. Amino acid sequence: CASSQDRTSGANVLTF.

In its sample, this clonotype was seen many times. The chain employs TRBV5-1 and TRBJ1-4; TRBD1 agrees at 8 bases. V was pared by 4 bases and J by 13 bases, with 15 bases of the junction left unmatched. CDR1 and CDR2 (germline): SGHRS, YFSETQ. This CDR3 is built from 15 residues. CDR3 sequence reads: CASSLTGTGGEALFF. The CDR3 bases are TGCGCCAGCAGCCTAACCGGGACAGGTGGAGAAGCACTGTTTTTT.

The chain uses TRBV5-1 and TRBJ2-1, with D unclear. There are 14 residues in the CDR3. Between the trimmed V and J ends, which lost 0 bases and 4 bases, there was a span of 8 bases. The germline V gene has CDR1 SGHRS and CDR2 YFSETQ. As DNA, the CDR3 is TGCGCCAGCAGCTTGGACCTCCTGTACAATGAGCAGTTCTTC. This encodes CASSLDLLYNEQFF.

The V and J genes are TRBV20-1 and TRBJ2-7; TRBD1 matches 12 bases. This CDR3 spans 16 amino acids. Germline lookup yields CDR1 DFQATT and CDR2 SNEGSKA (reference sequence). With V trimmed by 1 base and J by 7 bases, 11 bases remained unmatched. Written as DNA, the CDR3 is TGCAGTGCTAGAGGATGGGGACAGGGGGCCTCAGGGGAGCAGTACGTC. This encodes CSARGWGQGASGEQYV.

This clonotype was detected only a few times. This CDR3 reads CASGMRGLDEQYF. CDR3 nucleotide sequence: TGTGCCAGCGGTATGCGGGGGTTGGACGAGCAGTACTTC. V usage is TRBV12-3 or TRBV12-4 and J usage is TRBJ2-7, with 7 nucleotides matching TRBD2. Trimming took 8 bases from V and 5 from J; bases not matched to a gene: 9. This CDR3 spans 13 amino acids.

The V and J genes are TRBV14 and TRBJ2-2; D is undetermined. Trimming took 4 bases from V and 4 from J, leaving 22 bases between them. The CDR3 extends over 18 amino acids. Germline V gene sequence: CDR1 SGHDN, CDR2 FVKESK. In DNA form, the CDR3 reads TGTGCCAGCAGCCCTGCCCTGAGGCATTCGTCGGGCACCGGGGAGCTGTTTTTT. This codes for CASSPALRHSSGTGELFF.

This clonotype was counted between two and nine times. The rearrangement links TRBV4-1 to TRBJ2-1; 10 nucleotides line up with TRBD2. V lost 0 bases, J lost 9 bases, and 5 bases stayed unmatched. The CDR3 has 15 residues. The germline gives CDR1 MGHRA, CDR2 YSYEKL. The CDR3 protein is CASSQDPQRGGEQFF. The CDR3 DNA reads TGCGCCAGCAGCCAAGATCCCCAGCGGGGGGGTGAGCAGTTCTTC.

The chain has TRBV7-8 and TRBJ2-7, with a weak D call TRBD1 (5 bases). V dropped 5 bases and J dropped 2 bases, with 16 bases sitting between them. From germline, CDR1 is SGHVS and CDR2 FQNEAQ. There are 15 residues in the CDR3. CDR3 nucleotide sequence: TGTGCCAGCAGCCAATCTAGGGCCAGGGCCTACGAGCAGTACTTC. As protein: CASSQSRARAYEQYF. Full variable domain (remainder filled in from reference TRBV7-8 and TRBJ2-7): GAGVSQSPRYKVAKRGQDVALRCDPISGHVSLFWYQQALGQGPEFLTYFQNEAQLDKSGLPSDRFFAERPEGSVSTLKIQRTQQEDSAVYLCASSQSRARAYEQYFGPGTRLTVT.

This clonotype was detected a few times. The rearrangement links TRBV24-1 to TRBJ2-2, with a tentative D call TRBD1 (6 bases). The V end lost 1 base, the J end lost 1 base, and 9 bases lay between the germline ends. There are 16 residues in the CDR3. Germline V gene sequence: CDR1 KGHDR, CDR2 SFDVKD. The CDR3 region is CATSDLGQRNTGELFF. CDR3 bases: TGTGCCACCAGTGATTTAGGACAGAGGAACACCGGGGAGCTGTTTTTT.

The rearrangement joins TRBV7-2 to TRBJ2-3; tentatively, D is TRBD1 (5 bases). V lost 3 bases to trimming and J lost 0 bases, with 13 bases between them. This CDR3 is 16 amino acids long. The germline gives CDR1 SGHTA, CDR2 FQGNSA. The CDR3 DNA sequence: TGTGCCAGCAGCTTCTCAGGGCTTGGGAGCACAGATACGCAGTATTTT. Translated, it gives CASSFSGLGSTDTQYF.

This clonotype was picked up a small number of times. The chain employs TRBV7-2 and TRBJ1-5, with a possible D match to TRBD1 (5 bases). This CDR3 spans 15 amino acids. CDR1 and CDR2 (germline): SGHTA, FQGNSA. V lost 5 bases to trimming and J lost 3 bases, with 14 bases between them. CDR3 DNA sequence: TGTGCCAGCAGCGTCGCGGCAGGGCCCAATCAGCCCCAGCATTTT. Its translation is CASSVAAGPNQPQHF.

The chain has TRBV4-3 and TRBJ1-3; D is unclear. Germline CDR1 reads LGHNA; CDR2 reads YSLEER. The CDR3 is made up of 17 amino acids. Deletions cut 0 bases from V and 0 bases from J, with 12 bases between. The CDR3 DNA reads as TGCGCCAGCAGCCAAGAAAGCCTTTCGAGCTCTGGAAACACCATATATTTT. It is translated as CASSQESLSSSGNTIYF.

A few counts support this clonotype. The chain has TRBV10-3 and TRBJ1-3; 8 positions agree with TRBD1. Germline V gene data show CDR1 as ENHRY and CDR2 as SYGVKD. This CDR3 is built from 14 residues. J was trimmed by 0 bases and V by 5 bases; bases with no gene match: 0. CDR3 sequence (DNA): TGTGCCATCAGTCAGGGGGCCTCTGGAAACACCATATATTTT. It specifies CAISQGASGNTIYF.

The chain is built from TRBV6-2 or TRBV6-3 and TRBJ2-5, with D possibly TRBD1 on 6 matching bases. Trimming shortened V by 4 bases and J by 5 bases, and 17 bases separated the two germline ends. Germline values: CDR1 MNHEY, CDR2 SVGEGT. CDR3 length: 15 amino acids. CDR3 coding DNA: TGTGCCAGCAGTTCCAGACAGGTGGGGGAGGAGACCCAGTACTTC. It encodes CASSSRQVGEETQYF.

In this sample, this clonotype turned up many times. The chain employs TRBV7-7 and TRBJ2-1, with TRBD2 identical over 13 bases. Per germline, CDR1 SSHAT and CDR2 FNYEAQ (reference sequence). The CDR3 runs 15 residues. Losses at the gene ends were 5 bases for V and 6 bases for J; bases not matched to a gene: 4. CDR3 DNA sequence: TGTGCCAGCAGCCCCCGGACTAGCGGGGGCAATGAGCAGTTCTTC. This translates into CASSPRTSGGNEQFF.

The chain employs TRBV6-5 and TRBJ1-2; D possibly corresponds to TRBD1 (5 bases). CDR1 and CDR2 (germline): MNHEY, SVGAGI. Trimming left V 1 base short and J 4 bases short, with 10 bases between. The CDR3 runs 14 residues. CDR3 protein: CASSYLRQTYGYTF. CDR3 DNA: TGTGCCAGCAGTTACTTAAGACAGACCTATGGCTACACCTTC.

The chain links TRBV9 to TRBJ2-4; TRBD2 matches at 14 bases. The CDR3 is made up of 16 amino acids. J was trimmed by 7 bases and V by 0 bases; bases with no gene match: 3. Per germline, CDR1 SGDLS and CDR2 YYNGEE. For the CDR3, the DNA is TGTGCCAGCAGCGTAGGACTAGCGGGGGGGCTGAACATTCAGTACTTC. This sequence encodes CASSVGLAGGLNIQYF. Together with reference TRBV9 and TRBJ2-4, the CDR3 gives the full variable domain: DSGVTQTPKHLITATGQRVTLRCSPRSGDLSVYWYQQSLDQGLQFLIQYYNGEERAKGNILERFSAQQFPDLHSELNLSSLELGDSALYFCASSVGLAGGLNIQYFGAGTRLSVL.

This clonotype occurred a few times. The genes are TRBV3-1 and TRBJ2-7; D call uncertain. The germline V gene encodes CDR1 LGHDT and CDR2 YNNKEL (reference sequence). V shed 0 bases and J shed 3 bases, with 12 bases lying between them. This CDR3 contains 15 residues. The CDR3 reads CASSQDPGVGYEQYV. CDR3 in DNA: TGTGCCAGCAGCCAAGACCCGGGTGTAGGCTACGAGCAGTACGTC.

The chain recombines TRBV5-1 with TRBJ1-1; maybe TRBD1 (6 bases). The CDR3 has 14 residues. CDR1 and CDR2 (germline): SGHRS, YFSETQ. The V and J ends lost 4 bases and 4 bases respectively, with 14 bases between them. The CDR3 loop is CASSVLGAGTEAFF. In nucleotides, the CDR3 is TGCGCCAGCAGCGTGCTGGGGGCGGGCACTGAAGCTTTCTTT.

This rearrangement joins TRBV18 to TRBJ1-2; no firm D call. V was trimmed by 6 bases and J by 2 bases, leaving 10 bases between them. Germline V gene data show CDR1 as KGHSH and CDR2 as LQKENI. CDR3 length equals 13 residues. The CDR3 loop reads CASSLDLNYGYTF. The DNA for the CDR3 is TGTGCCAGCTCTCTCGACTTAAACTATGGCTACACCTTC.

V gene TRBV20-1 combines with J gene TRBJ1-3; weak D call: TRBD1 (5 bases). The CDR3 length is 13 residues. Germline V gene lookup returns CDR1 DFQATT and CDR2 SNEGSKA (reference sequence). The V end was cut by 6 bases, the J end by 3 bases, with 12 bases between. Here the CDR3 reads CSAAGDGGNTIYF. For the CDR3, the DNA is TGCAGTGCCGCGGGGGACGGTGGAAACACCATATATTTT.

This clonotype was observed a handful of times. This sequence joins TRBV5-5 and TRBJ1-1; tentative D call: TRBD1 (5 bases). With 4 bases removed from V and 5 bases from J, the gap between germline ends came to 21 bases. This CDR3 has 16 residues. Germline loops: CDR1 SGHKS, CDR2 YYEKEE (reference sequence). Here the CDR3 DNA reads TGTGCCAGCAGCGGATTTGGGACCACTTCTTGGACTGAAGCTTTCTTT. This codes for CASSGFGTTSWTEAFF.

In its sample, this clonotype was seen a few times. The chain is built from TRBV10-3 and TRBJ2-5; TRBD2 matches at 9 bases. V was clipped by 10 bases and J by 4 bases; unmatched bases: 10. The CDR3 totals 14 residues. The germline CDR1 and CDR2 sequences are ENHRY and SYGVKD. The CDR3 DNA reads TGTGCCACGGAAGGCGGGGGGGCAGGAGAGACCCAGTACTTC. It encodes CATEGGGAGETQYF.

The genes are TRBV7-2 and TRBJ2-1; perhaps D is TRBD1 or TRBD2 (6 bases each). V was trimmed by 3 bases and J by 7 bases, leaving 16 bases between them. This CDR3 has 15 residues. From germline, CDR1 is SGHTA and CDR2 FQGNSA. CDR3 nucleotide sequence: TGTGCCAGCAGCTTTAGAGAGGGGGGCCATAATGAGCAGTTCTTC. It codes for CASSFREGGHNEQFF.

This clonotype came up a few times. J is TRBJ1-2 and V is TRBV6-6; D gene unclear. CDR1 MNHNY and CDR2 SVGAGI come from the germline V gene (reference sequence). The CDR3 consists of 12 residues. V lost 2 bases and J 5 bases, leaving 6 bases between the germline ends. The chain's CDR3 is CASSYQDYGYTF. DNA for the CDR3: TGTGCCAGCAGTTACCAGGATTATGGCTACACCTTC.

There are a few counts of this clonotype. The chain carries TRBV7-8 and TRBJ2-7, with a weak D call TRBD2 (7 bases). V was shortened by 7 bases and J by 5 bases, with 21 bases between the two germline ends. Germline lookup yields CDR1 SGHVS and CDR2 FQNEAQ. The CDR3 length is 15 residues. This CDR3 reads CASNLAGGARDEQYF. As DNA, the CDR3 is TGTGCCAGCAACCTCGCTGGGGGGGCCCGTGACGAGCAGTACTTC.

The chain employs TRBV7-9 and TRBJ2-1; D not resolved. The CDR3 length is 11 residues. Trimming pared 8 bases from V and 9 bases from J, leaving 11 bases between. CDR1 is SEHNR, CDR2 FQNEAQ, per germline (reference sequence). The CDR3 region has the DNA TGTGCCAGCCTAATACTCGGTGAGCAGTTCTTC. It codes for CASLILGEQFF.

This clonotype occurred a few times. CDR3 DNA sequence: TGTGCCAGCAGCCCCGGGACGCCTAATTTCGATACGCAGTATTTT. Translated: CASSPGTPNFDTQYF. The chain links TRBV28 to TRBJ2-3; D assignment may be TRBD1 or TRBD2 (5 bases each). CDR1 is MDHEN and CDR2 is SYDVKM in the germline V gene. The CDR3 length is 15 residues. Trimming removed 6 bases from V and 6 bases from J, with 19 bases in between.

The DNA of the CDR3 is TGTGCCAGCAGCTTGCTAGCGGGAGACTACAATGAGCAGTTCTTC. It translates to CASSLLAGDYNEQFF. The chain is built from TRBV13 and TRBJ2-1, with TRBD2 matching 10 bases. The CDR3 contains 15 residues. J gave up 3 bases and V 3 bases, and 2 bases lay outside the gene matches. Germline V gene sequence: CDR1 PRHDT, CDR2 FYEKMQ (reference sequence).